This T cell receptor (beta chain) was obtained from a study of blood T cell repertoires in COVID-19. Study-wide background: From T cells, B-cell-depleted T cells, or PBMCs came the material, which was cDNA or gDNA.

J gave up 3 bases and V 5 bases, and 5 bases lay outside the gene matches. Germline values: CDR1 SGDLS, CDR2 YYNGEE. The CDR3 runs to 14 residues. Per the authors' pipeline: For nucleated cells, counts were estimated from reference gene primer amplification. Repertoires were generated with immunoSEQ multiplex PCR, while TCRdb's copy carries only in-frame clones and drops some. Clone size and V and J calls were adopted from that table, with D and trimming inferred from the DNA. The sample shows roughly 150,000 clones, around three quarters of them seen only once. The TCR was taken from a man aged 55 to 70 with acute or convalescent COVID-19. Sequenced sample: peripheral blood. The chain combines TRBV9 with TRBJ1-2, with 9 bases matching TRBD1. The CDR3 DNA sequence: TGTGCCAGCAGATCCGACAGGGGGGACTATGGCTACACCTTC. This sequence encodes CASRSDRGDYGYTF.